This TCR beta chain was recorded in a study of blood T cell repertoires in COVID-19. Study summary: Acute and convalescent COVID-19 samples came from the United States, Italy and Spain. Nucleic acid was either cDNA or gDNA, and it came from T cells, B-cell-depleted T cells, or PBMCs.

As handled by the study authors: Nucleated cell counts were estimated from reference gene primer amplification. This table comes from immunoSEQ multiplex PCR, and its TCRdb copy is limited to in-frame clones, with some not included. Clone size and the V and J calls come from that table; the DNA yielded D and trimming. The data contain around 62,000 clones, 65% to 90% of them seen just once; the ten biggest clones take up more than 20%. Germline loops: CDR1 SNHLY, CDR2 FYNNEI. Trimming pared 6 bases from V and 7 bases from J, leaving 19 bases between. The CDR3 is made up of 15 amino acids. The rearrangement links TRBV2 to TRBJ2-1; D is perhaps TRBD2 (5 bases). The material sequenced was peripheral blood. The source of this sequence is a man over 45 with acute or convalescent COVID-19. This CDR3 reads CASRGWRFGENEQFF. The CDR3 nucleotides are TGTGCCAGCAGAGGGTGGAGGTTCGGAGAAAATGAGCAGTTCTTC.